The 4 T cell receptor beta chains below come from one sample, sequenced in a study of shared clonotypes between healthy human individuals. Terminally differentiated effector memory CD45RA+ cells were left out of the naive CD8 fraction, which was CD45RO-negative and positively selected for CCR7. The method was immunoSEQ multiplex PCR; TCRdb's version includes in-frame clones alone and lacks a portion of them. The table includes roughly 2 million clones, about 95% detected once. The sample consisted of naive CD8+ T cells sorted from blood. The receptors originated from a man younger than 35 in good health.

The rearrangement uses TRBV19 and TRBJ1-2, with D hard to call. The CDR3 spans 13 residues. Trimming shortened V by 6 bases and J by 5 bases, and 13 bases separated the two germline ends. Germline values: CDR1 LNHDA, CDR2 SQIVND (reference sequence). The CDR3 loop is CASRVSGFYGYTF. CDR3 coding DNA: TGTGCCAGTAGAGTTTCCGGTTTTTATGGCTACACCTTC.

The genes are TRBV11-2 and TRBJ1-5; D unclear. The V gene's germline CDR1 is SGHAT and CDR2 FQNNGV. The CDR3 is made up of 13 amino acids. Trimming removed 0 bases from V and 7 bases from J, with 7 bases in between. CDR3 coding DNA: TGTGCCAGCAGCTTAGATTTTCGACAGCCCCAGCATTTT. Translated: CASSLDFRQPQHF.

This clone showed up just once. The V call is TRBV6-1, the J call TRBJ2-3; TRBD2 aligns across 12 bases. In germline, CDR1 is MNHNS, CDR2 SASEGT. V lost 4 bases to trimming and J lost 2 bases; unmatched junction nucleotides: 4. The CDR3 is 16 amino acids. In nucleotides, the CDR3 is TGTGCCAGCAGTGGCGGACTAGCGGGGAACACAGATACGCAGTATTTT. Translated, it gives CASSGGLAGNTDTQYF.

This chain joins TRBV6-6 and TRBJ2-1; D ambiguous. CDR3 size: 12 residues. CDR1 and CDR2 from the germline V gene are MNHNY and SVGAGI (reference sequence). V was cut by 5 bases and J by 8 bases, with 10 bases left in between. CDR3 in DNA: TGTGCCAGCAGTGGAAATGGGGATGAGCAGTTCTTC. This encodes CASSGNGDEQFF.